Described below is a single T cell receptor beta chain sequence and its context. Authors' analysis steps: Nucleated cell counts were estimated from reference gene primer amplification. The method was immunoSEQ multiplex PCR; TCRdb's version includes in-frame clones alone and lacks a portion of them. Clone size and V and J calls were adopted from that table, with D and trimming inferred from the DNA. This sample has some 65,000 clones, with approximately 85% found just once. This record comes from a study of blood T cell repertoires in COVID-19. About the research overall: Acute and convalescent COVID-19 specimens originated in the United States, Italy and Spain. PBMCs, B-cell-depleted T cells, or T cells provided the cDNA or gDNA that made up the material.

V was clipped by 4 bases and J by 2 bases; unmatched bases: 4. The germline gives CDR1 LNHDA, CDR2 SQIVND (reference sequence). This CDR3 is built from 16 residues. This TCR derives from a man aged 80 or over with acute or convalescent COVID-19. The source material was peripheral blood. The chain carries TRBV19 and TRBJ2-2, with TRBD1 identical over 10 bases. Here the CDR3 reads CASSRQGASNTGELFF. DNA for the CDR3: TGTGCCAGTAGTAGACAGGGGGCCTCTAACACCGGGGAGCTGTTTTTT. Using reference TRBV19 and TRBJ2-2 for the parts outside the CDR3, the full variable domain is DGGITQSPKYLFRKEGQNVTLSCEQNLNHDAMYWYRQDPGQGLRLIYYSQIVNDFQKGDIAEGYSVSREKKESFPLTVTSAQKNPTAFYLCASSRQGASNTGELFFGEGSRLTVL.